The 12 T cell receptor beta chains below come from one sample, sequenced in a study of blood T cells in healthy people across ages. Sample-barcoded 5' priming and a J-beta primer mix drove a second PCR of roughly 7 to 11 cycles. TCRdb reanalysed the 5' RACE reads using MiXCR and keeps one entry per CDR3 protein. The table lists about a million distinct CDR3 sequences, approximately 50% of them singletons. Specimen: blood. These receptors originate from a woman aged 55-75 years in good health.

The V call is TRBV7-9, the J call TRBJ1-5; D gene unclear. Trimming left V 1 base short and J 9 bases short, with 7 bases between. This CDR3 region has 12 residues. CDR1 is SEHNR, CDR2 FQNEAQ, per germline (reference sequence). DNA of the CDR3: TGTGCCAGCAGCTTAGACACGACGCCCCAGCATTTT. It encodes CASSLDTTPQHF.

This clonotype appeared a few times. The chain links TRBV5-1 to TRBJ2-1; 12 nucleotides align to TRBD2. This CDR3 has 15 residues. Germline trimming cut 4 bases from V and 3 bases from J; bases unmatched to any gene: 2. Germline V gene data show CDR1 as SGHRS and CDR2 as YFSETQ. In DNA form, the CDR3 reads TGCGCCAGCAGCGGGACTAGCGGGTTCTACAATGAGCAGTTCTTC. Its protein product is CASSGTSGFYNEQFF. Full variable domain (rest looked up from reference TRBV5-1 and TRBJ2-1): KAGVTQTPRYLIKTRGQQVTLSCSPISGHRSVSWYQQTPGQGLQFLFEYFSETQRNKGNFPGRFSGRQFSNSRSEMNVSTLELGDSALYLCASSGTSGFYNEQFFGPGTRLTVL.

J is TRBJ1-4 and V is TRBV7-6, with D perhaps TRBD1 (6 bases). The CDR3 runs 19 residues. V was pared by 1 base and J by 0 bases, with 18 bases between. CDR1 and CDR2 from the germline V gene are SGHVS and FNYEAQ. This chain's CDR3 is CASSLGRGRPWATNEKLFF. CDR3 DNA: TGTGCCAGCAGCTTAGGCAGGGGTCGACCCTGGGCAACTAATGAAAAACTGTTTTTT.

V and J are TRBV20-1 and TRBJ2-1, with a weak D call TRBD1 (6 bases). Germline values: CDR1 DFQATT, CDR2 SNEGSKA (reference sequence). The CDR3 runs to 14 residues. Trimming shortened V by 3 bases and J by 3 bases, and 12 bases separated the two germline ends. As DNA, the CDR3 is TGCAGTGCTAGCCCGGGACACTTCTACAATGAGCAGTTCTTC. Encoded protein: CSASPGHFYNEQFF.

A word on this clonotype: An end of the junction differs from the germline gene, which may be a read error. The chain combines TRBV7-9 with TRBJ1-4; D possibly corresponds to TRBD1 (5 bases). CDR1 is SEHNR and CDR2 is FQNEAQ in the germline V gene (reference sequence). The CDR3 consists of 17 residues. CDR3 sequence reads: CASSLYTGALQNEELFF. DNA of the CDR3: TGTGCCAGCAGCTTATATACCGGGGCCCTCCAAAATGAAGAACTGTTTTTT.

The CDR3 sequence is CASKWGSKDVNSPLHF. In DNA form, the CDR3 reads TGTGCCAGCAAGTGGGGATCGAAGGATGTTAATTCACCCCTCCACTTT. This chain connects TRBV6-2 or TRBV6-3 to TRBJ1-6, with unresolved D. With 7 bases removed from V and 6 bases from J, the gap between germline ends came to 19 bases. This CDR3 is built from 16 residues. Germline V gene data show CDR1 as MNHEY and CDR2 as SVGEGT.

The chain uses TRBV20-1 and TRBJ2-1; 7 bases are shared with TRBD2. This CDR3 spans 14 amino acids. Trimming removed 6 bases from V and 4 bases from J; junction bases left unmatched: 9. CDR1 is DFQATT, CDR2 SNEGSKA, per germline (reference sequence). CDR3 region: CSAGGASGYNEQFF. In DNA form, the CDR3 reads TGCAGTGCGGGCGGGGCTAGCGGTTACAATGAGCAGTTCTTC.

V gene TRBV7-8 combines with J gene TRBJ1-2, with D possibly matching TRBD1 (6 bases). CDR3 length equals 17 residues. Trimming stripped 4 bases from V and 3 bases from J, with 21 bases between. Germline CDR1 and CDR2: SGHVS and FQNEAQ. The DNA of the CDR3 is TGTGCCAGCAGCTGGGGAGATGGGGGGGCCCAGCACTATGGCTACACCTTC. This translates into CASSWGDGGAQHYGYTF.

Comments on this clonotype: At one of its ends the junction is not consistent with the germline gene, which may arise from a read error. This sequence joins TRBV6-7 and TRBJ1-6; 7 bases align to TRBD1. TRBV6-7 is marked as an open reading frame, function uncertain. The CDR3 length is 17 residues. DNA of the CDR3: TGTGCCAGCAGTAAGAACCCGCTCCGGGGACAGAATTCACCCCCCCACTTT. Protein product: CASSKNPLRGQNSPPHF.

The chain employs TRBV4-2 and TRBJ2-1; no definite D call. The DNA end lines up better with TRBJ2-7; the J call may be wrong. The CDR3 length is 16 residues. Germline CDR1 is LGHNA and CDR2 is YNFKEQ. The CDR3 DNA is TGTGCCAGCAGCCAAGACAACCCGGACCCCTACAATGAGCAGTACTTC. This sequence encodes CASSQDNPDPYNEQYF.

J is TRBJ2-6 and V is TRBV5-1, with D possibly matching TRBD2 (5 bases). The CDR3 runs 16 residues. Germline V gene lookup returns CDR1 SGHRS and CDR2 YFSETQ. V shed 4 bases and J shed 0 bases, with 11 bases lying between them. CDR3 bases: TGCGCCAGCAGCGACGGAGGAGGCTCTGGGGCCAACGTCCTGACTTTC. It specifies CASSDGGGSGANVLTF.

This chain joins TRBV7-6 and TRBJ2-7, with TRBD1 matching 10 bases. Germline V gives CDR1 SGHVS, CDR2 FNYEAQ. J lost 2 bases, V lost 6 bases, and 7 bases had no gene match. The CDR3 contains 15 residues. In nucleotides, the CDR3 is TGTGCCAGCAGTTCTAAGACAGGGGGCCCCTACGAGCAGTACTTC. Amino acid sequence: CASSSKTGGPYEQYF.